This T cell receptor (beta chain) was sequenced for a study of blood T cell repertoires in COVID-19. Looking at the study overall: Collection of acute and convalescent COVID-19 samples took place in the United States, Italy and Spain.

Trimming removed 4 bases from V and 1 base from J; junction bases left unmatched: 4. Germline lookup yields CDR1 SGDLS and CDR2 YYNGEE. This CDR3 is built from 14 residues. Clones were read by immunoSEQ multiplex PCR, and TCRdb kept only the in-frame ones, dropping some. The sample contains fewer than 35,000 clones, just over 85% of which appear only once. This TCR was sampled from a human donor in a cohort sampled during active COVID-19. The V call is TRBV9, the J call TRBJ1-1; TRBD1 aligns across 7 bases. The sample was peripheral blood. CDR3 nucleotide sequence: TGTGCCAGCAGCTTACAGGGGCGGAACACTGAAGCTTTCTTT. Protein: CASSLQGRNTEAFF.